This T cell receptor beta chain was recovered during a study of T cells in Graves' hyperthyroidism and ophthalmopathy. Researchers took RNA transcripts and amplified the TCR beta CDR3 regions from them. Initially, a first-round RT-PCR of the TCR CDR3 employed the HTBI primer set. MiXCR, run by TCRdb on the multiplex PCR reads, gives a single entry per CDR3 protein. In the table there are 650,000 to 700,000 distinct CDR3 sequences, 15% to 20% of which are singletons. This clonotype was detected many times. The CDR3 has 14 residues. Germline V gene data show CDR1 as SEHNR and CDR2 as FQNEAQ (reference sequence). Trimming left V 5 bases short and J 9 bases short, with 17 bases between.

The chain recombines TRBV7-9 with TRBJ2-1; D gene ambiguous. The receptor's source is a man aged 45-65 years with Graves' hyperthyroidism. The sequenced material came from blood. Here the CDR3 reads CASSREGTSSEQFF. Here the CDR3 DNA reads TGTGCCAGCAGCCGTGAAGGAACTTCAAGTGAGCAGTTCTTC.